These 32 T cell receptor beta chains originate from one sample sequenced in a study of HIV-infected patients and healthy controls. The repertoire came from unfractionated whole blood and reflected all unsorted peripheral T cells. 450 to 600 ng RNA was reverse transcribed with alpha and beta constant-region primers. Each of the alpha and beta chains got its own library through chain-specific third strand synthesis with indices. TCRdb used MiXCR to reprocess the 5' RACE reads, holding one entry per CDR3 protein. In the table there are more than 9,000 distinct CDR3 sequences, less than 11% of which are singletons. Sequenced material: blood, taken before antiretroviral therapy. All receptors derive from an adult with HIV infection.

This clonotype appeared many times. The chain combines TRBV4-3 with TRBJ2-4; possibly TRBD2 for D (7 bases). This CDR3 comprises 17 residues. Germline values: CDR1 LGHNA, CDR2 YSLEER. Trimming pared 2 bases from V and 0 bases from J, leaving 14 bases between. The DNA for the CDR3 is TGCGCCAGCAGCCAACTTGACGGGGGGCTAGCCAAAAACATTCAGTACTTC. Protein: CASSQLDGGLAKNIQYF.

This clonotype rates as large. The V gene is TRBV5-1, the J gene TRBJ2-1, with D possibly being TRBD1 or TRBD2 (6 bases each). This CDR3 contains 14 residues. Germline V gene sequence: CDR1 SGHRS, CDR2 YFSETQ. V was shortened by 7 bases and J by 4 bases, with 15 bases between the two germline ends. The CDR3 coding sequence is TGCGCCAGCTCCCCCCGGGGGCAGTACAATGAGCAGTTCTTC. This encodes CASSPRGQYNEQFF.

This clonotype was counted many times. The CDR3 is CASSRRPAGIADTQYF. For the CDR3, the DNA is TGTGCCAGCAGCAGACGGCCAGCGGGGATTGCAGATACGCAGTATTTT. This rearrangement joins TRBV7-2 to TRBJ2-3; 7 nucleotides line up with TRBD2. V gave up 5 bases and J gave up 4 bases; unmatched junction bases: 12. CDR1 is SGHTA and CDR2 is FQGNSA in the germline V gene. The CDR3 contains 16 residues.

This clonotype is categorized as medium-sized. V gene TRBV28 combines with J gene TRBJ2-1; possibly TRBD1 for D (6 bases). This CDR3 has 15 amino acids. Germline V gene data show CDR1 as MDHEN and CDR2 as SYDVKM. The germline V and J ends were trimmed by 6 bases and 0 bases, with 12 bases remaining between them. In nucleotides, the CDR3 is TGTGCCAGCAGAACCACAGGGAGCTCCTACAATGAGCAGTTCTTC. Its translation: CASRTTGSSYNEQFF.

This clonotype occurred many times. The gene calls are TRBV27 and TRBJ1-5; weak D call: TRBD1 (6 bases). Germline CDR1 MNHEY, CDR2 SMNVEV (reference sequence). With 4 bases removed from V and 5 bases from J, the gap between germline ends came to 9 bases. This CDR3 has 13 residues. The CDR3 coding sequence is TGTGCCAGCAGTTACAGGGCGGATCAGCCCCAGCATTTT. This translates into CASSYRADQPQHF.

This clonotype was counted at least ten times. This chain joins TRBV6-4 and TRBJ2-1, with 12 bases matching TRBD2. Losses at the gene ends were 0 bases for V and 2 bases for J; bases not matched to a gene: 2. The length of the CDR3 is 17 residues. The V gene's germline CDR1 is MRHNA and CDR2 SNTAGT. The CDR3, as DNA: TGTGCCAGCAGTGACTCGAGGACTAGCGGGACCTACAATGAGCAGTTCTTC. It specifies CASSDSRTSGTYNEQFF.

This clonotype was found many times. This sequence joins TRBV7-2 and TRBJ1-4; possibly TRBD1 for D (5 bases). The germline V gene has CDR1 SGHTA and CDR2 FQGNSA. V was pared by 5 bases and J by 8 bases, with 15 bases between. The CDR3 consists of 14 residues. The CDR3 nucleotides read TGTGCCAGCAGCCAGGGATCTCGGGGGGAAAAACTGTTTTTT. Translation gives CASSQGSRGEKLFF.

This chain joins TRBV5-4 and TRBJ2-5, with unresolved D. From germline, CDR1 is SGHNT and CDR2 YYREEE (reference sequence). The CDR3 length is 13 residues. Deletions cut 0 bases from V and 4 bases from J, with 7 bases between. The CDR3 protein is CASSLAFRETQYF. The CDR3 region has the DNA TGTGCCAGCAGCTTGGCCTTTCGAGAGACCCAGTACTTC.

This clonotype was detected many times. This chain joins TRBV20-1 and TRBJ2-7; 10 bases fit TRBD2. This CDR3 has 16 residues. The V gene end was trimmed by 0 bases and the J gene end by 4 bases; junction bases not matched to a gene: 9. Germline V gene data show CDR1 as DFQATT and CDR2 as SNEGSKA (reference sequence). The CDR3: CSAREPGLANAYEQYF. In DNA form, the CDR3 reads TGCAGTGCTAGAGAACCGGGACTAGCGAATGCGTACGAGCAGTACTTC.

The table lists this clonotype with many counts. V and J are TRBV29-1 and TRBJ2-2; 7 nucleotides agree with TRBD2. V gave up 8 bases and J gave up 6 bases; unmatched junction bases: 9. This CDR3 comprises 13 residues. Per germline, CDR1 SQVTM and CDR2 ANQGSEA. CDR3 sequence: CSIGLGTAGELFF. The DNA for the CDR3 is TGCAGCATTGGACTAGGAACGGCCGGGGAGCTGTTTTTT.

This clonotype was seen repeatedly, ten times or more. This chain links TRBV5-8 with TRBJ2-7; D is ambiguous. Germline V gene data show CDR1 as SGHTS and CDR2 as YDEGEE. The germline V and J ends were trimmed by 4 bases and 3 bases, with 17 bases remaining between them. The CDR3 is 15 residues long. CDR3 region: CASSPRPSVYYEQYF. CDR3 DNA: TGTGCCAGCAGCCCCAGGCCCTCAGTCTACTACGAGCAGTACTTC.

This clonotype was recorded at least ten times. J is TRBJ2-1 and V is TRBV4-3, with D unclear. In germline, CDR1 is LGHNA, CDR2 YSLEER. Trimming shortened V by 5 bases and J by 7 bases, and 9 bases separated the two germline ends. The CDR3 covers 12 residues. The CDR3 here is CASSSIGNEQFF. DNA of the CDR3: TGCGCCAGCAGCTCCATTGGGAATGAGCAGTTCTTC.

The sample holds a few counts of this clonotype. CDR3 in amino acids: CASSLAGTGYNEQFF. Written as DNA, the CDR3 is TGCGCCAGCAGCTTGGCCGGGACAGGGTACAATGAGCAGTTCTTC. V is TRBV5-1 and J is TRBJ2-1; 9 bases are shared with TRBD1. CDR3 length equals 15 residues. Per the germline V gene, CDR1 is SGHRS and CDR2 is YFSETQ. Losses at the gene ends were 0 bases for V and 4 bases for J; bases not matched to a gene: 2. Based on the CDR3 plus reference TRBV5-1 and TRBJ2-1, the full variable domain is KAGVTQTPRYLIKTRGQQVTLSCSPISGHRSVSWYQQTPGQGLQFLFEYFSETQRNKGNFPGRFSGRQFSNSRSEMNVSTLELGDSALYLCASSLAGTGYNEQFFGPGTRLTVL.

This clonotype was seen at least ten times. This chain connects TRBV5-1 to TRBJ2-3, with a possible D match to TRBD2 (5 bases). The V end was cut by 2 bases, the J end by 4 bases, with 14 bases between. The CDR3 extends over 15 amino acids. CDR1 is SGHRS and CDR2 is YFSETQ in the germline V gene. The CDR3 spells CASSFVGVKADTQYF. As DNA, the CDR3 is TGCGCCAGCAGCTTCGTGGGAGTGAAAGCAGATACGCAGTATTTT.

This clonotype was detected many times. This chain uses TRBV11-2 with TRBJ2-3, with TRBD1 as a possible D gene (5 bases). From germline, CDR1 is SGHAT and CDR2 FQNNGV. The CDR3 sequence is 17 residues long. V lost 1 base and J 3 bases, leaving 17 bases between the germline ends. The CDR3 reads CASSLVRQGRGTDTQYF. The CDR3 bases are TGTGCCAGCAGCTTAGTTAGGCAGGGCAGAGGTACAGATACGCAGTATTTT.

This clonotype has at least ten counts. This chain joins TRBV18 and TRBJ2-4; TRBD1 agrees at 7 bases. CDR3 size: 14 residues. V lost 5 bases and J lost 1; bases outside the gene matches: 2. Germline V CDR1 and CDR2: KGHSH, LQKENI. CDR3 amino acids: CASSSGQAKNIQYF. CDR3 bases: TGTGCCAGCTCATCGGGACAGGCCAAAAACATTCAGTACTTC.

This clonotype was picked up many times. This sequence joins TRBV20-1 and TRBJ2-7; 10 positions match TRBD1. The CDR3 length is 12 residues. V lost 5 bases and J lost 3; bases outside the gene matches: 1. Germline V lookup: CDR1 DFQATT, CDR2 SNEGSKA (reference sequence). The CDR3 bases are TGCAGTGCTTGGGACAGGGGCTACGAGCAGTACTTC. As protein: CSAWDRGYEQYF.

This clonotype was counted a few times. The J gene is TRBJ2-3, the V gene TRBV5-4, with 12 bases fitting TRBD2. This CDR3 comprises 16 residues. Germline V CDR1 and CDR2: SGHNT, YYREEE (reference sequence). Losses at the gene ends were 4 bases for V and 5 bases for J; bases not matched to a gene: 8. In DNA, the CDR3 is TGTGCCAGCAGCAGGAGGACTAGCGGGGAGGAAGATACGCAGTATTTT. It is translated as CASSRRTSGEEDTQYF.

This clonotype was counted ten times or more. The CDR3 DNA reads TGTGCCAGTAGTTCTGACGGCTTTCTCGAGCAGTACTTC. It is translated as CASSSDGFLEQYF. This chain connects TRBV19 to TRBJ2-7; D is uncertain. Germline CDR1 reads LNHDA; CDR2 reads SQIVND (reference sequence). This CDR3 has 13 residues. V was pared by 5 bases and J by 6 bases, with 14 bases between.

This clonotype was detected ten times or more. The rearrangement joins TRBV20-1 to TRBJ2-1, with 14 bases fitting TRBD2. CDR1 and CDR2 from the germline V gene are DFQATT and SNEGSKA (reference sequence). The V segment lost 6 bases and the J segment 7 bases; nucleotides outside the gene matches: 8. The CDR3 has 15 residues. CDR3 nucleotides: TGCAGTGCACCACTCGGACTAGCGGGAGGAAATGAGCAGTTCTTC. It encodes CSAPLGLAGGNEQFF.

This clonotype is medium-sized by share. The chain is built from TRBV20-1 and TRBJ2-7, with TRBD1 matching over 11 bases. This CDR3 has 16 amino acids. Trimming cost V 0 bases and J 0 bases; bases outside gene matches: 4. Germline V gives CDR1 DFQATT, CDR2 SNEGSKA (reference sequence). The CDR3 sequence is CSARDTGTGGSYEQYF. The CDR3 DNA follows: TGCAGTGCTAGAGATACCGGGACAGGGGGCTCCTACGAGCAGTACTTC.

At least ten counts were recorded for this clonotype. CDR3 DNA sequence: TGTGCCAGCGCCGGAGCTGTATCGGCGAACACTGAAGCTTTCTTT. It yields the protein CASAGAVSANTEAFF. The chain couples TRBV2 to TRBJ1-1; D call uncertain. Trimming pared 8 bases from V and 1 base from J, leaving 17 bases between. Germline values: CDR1 SNHLY, CDR2 FYNNEI. The CDR3 spans 15 residues. Drawing the rest from reference TRBV2 and TRBJ1-1, the complete variable domain is EPEVTQTPSHQVTQMGQEVILRCVPISNHLYFYWYRQILGQKVEFLVSFYNNEISEKSEIFDDQFSVERPDGSNFTLKIRSTKLEDSAMYFCASAGAVSANTEAFFGQGTRLTVV.

This clonotype has just a few counts. V usage is TRBV7-2 and J usage is TRBJ2-3; D remains ambiguous. Germline assignment: CDR1 SGHTA and CDR2 FQGNSA. The CDR3 covers 11 residues. V shed 0 bases and J shed 5 bases, with 0 bases lying between them. The CDR3 protein is CASSLADTQYF. CDR3 DNA: TGTGCCAGCAGCTTAGCAGATACGCAGTATTTT.

This clonotype was counted many times. The CDR3 here is CASSYLLAASTDTQYF. The CDR3 DNA follows: TGTGCCAGCAGTTACCTGTTGGCGGCTAGCACAGATACGCAGTATTTT. V is TRBV6-2 or TRBV6-3 and J is TRBJ2-3; no definite D call. This CDR3 comprises 16 residues. The V gene lost 2 bases and the J gene lost 0 bases, with 12 bases spanning the gap. Germline V gene data show CDR1 as MNHEY and CDR2 as SVGEGT.

This clonotype has at least ten counts. The chain uses TRBV5-1 and TRBJ2-1, with 10 bases matching TRBD2. CDR3 size: 17 residues. J lost 8 bases, V lost 0 bases, and 11 bases had no gene match. Germline assignment: CDR1 SGHRS and CDR2 YFSETQ. The DNA for the CDR3 is TGCGCCAGCAGCTTGGCCGCAGCGGGGGGGCCGTGGGATGAGCAGTTCTTC. This translates into CASSLAAAGGPWDEQFF.

This clonotype was recorded many times. V is TRBV12-3 or TRBV12-4 and J is TRBJ2-7; 14 positions match TRBD2. The length of the CDR3 is 17 residues. V was clipped by 3 bases and J by 2 bases; unmatched bases: 6. The DNA for the CDR3 is TGTGCCAGCAGTTTCAATCCGGGACTAGCGGGAGCCTACGAGCAGTACTTC. Translating gives CASSFNPGLAGAYEQYF.

In its sample, this clonotype was seen a few times. The rearrangement uses TRBV5-1 and TRBJ2-7; D ambiguous. The CDR3 is made up of 14 amino acids. CDR1 and CDR2 (germline): SGHRS, YFSETQ. Trimming shortened V by 0 bases and J by 0 bases, and 7 bases separated the two germline ends. In DNA, the CDR3 is TGCGCCAGCAGCTTGGCTTATAGCTCCTACGAGCAGTACTTC. Amino acid sequence: CASSLAYSSYEQYF.

This clonotype was observed at least ten times. This chain links TRBV7-6 with TRBJ2-7; D gene unclear. The CDR3 is made up of 16 amino acids. With 0 bases removed from V and 3 bases from J, the gap between germline ends came to 15 bases. Germline V gene lookup returns CDR1 SGHVS and CDR2 FNYEAQ. CDR3 nucleotide sequence: TGTGCCAGCAGCTTAGCGGTGGCAGACCGAGGCTACGAGCAGTACTTC. Its protein is CASSLAVADRGYEQYF.

This clonotype was seen many times. This chain uses TRBV9 with TRBJ2-1, with TRBD2 as a possible D gene (6 bases). CDR3 length: 15 residues. Germline values: CDR1 SGDLS, CDR2 YYNGEE. V lost 3 bases, J lost 0 bases, and 10 bases lay in between. The CDR3 DNA follows: TGTGCCAGCAGCGGGGGGGTTAGCTCCTACAATGAGCAGTTCTTC. Translated: CASSGGVSSYNEQFF. Filled out from reference TRBV9 and TRBJ2-1, the complete variable domain reads DSGVTQTPKHLITATGQRVTLRCSPRSGDLSVYWYQQSLDQGLQFLIQYYNGEERAKGNILERFSAQQFPDLHSELNLSSLELGDSALYFCASSGGVSSYNEQFFGPGTRLTVL.

This clonotype was counted many times. The chain employs TRBV20-1 and TRBJ1-6; D possibly corresponds to TRBD1 (5 bases). The ends were cut back, 6 bases at V and 7 bases at J, with 22 bases in the middle. This CDR3 is 16 amino acids long. The germline V gene encodes CDR1 DFQATT and CDR2 SNEGSKA (reference sequence). In nucleotides, the CDR3 is TGCAGTGCCCTCCTCGGGACCGCCGGAGGCAATTCACCCCTCCACTTT. It is translated as CSALLGTAGGNSPLHF.

V is TRBV5-1 and J is TRBJ2-1; unclear D gene. CDR3 length: 12 residues. CDR1 is SGHRS, CDR2 YFSETQ, per germline. V gave up 0 bases and J gave up 14 bases, with 12 bases separating them. The CDR3 DNA is TGCGCCAGCAGCTTGGGGCAGGTAGGAGAGTTCTTC. Translated: CASSLGQVGEFF.

By share, this clonotype counts as medium-sized (0.01 to 0.1%). The V and J genes are TRBV25-1 and TRBJ2-5; D unclear. Trimming stripped 0 bases from V and 3 bases from J, with 14 bases between. This CDR3 comprises 16 residues. CDR1 MGHDK and CDR2 SYGVNS come from the germline V gene. The CDR3 DNA follows: TGTGCCAGCAGTGAATACCCGGGCCGTCCAGAAGAGACCCAGTACTTC. Translated: CASSEYPGRPEETQYF. The variable domain in full, completed from reference TRBV25-1 and TRBJ2-5, reads EADIYQTPRYLVIGTGKKITLECSQTMGHDKMYWYQQDPGMELHLIHYSYGVNSTEKGDLSSESTVSRIRTEHFPLTLESARPSHTSQYLCASSEYPGRPEETQYFGPGTRLLVL.